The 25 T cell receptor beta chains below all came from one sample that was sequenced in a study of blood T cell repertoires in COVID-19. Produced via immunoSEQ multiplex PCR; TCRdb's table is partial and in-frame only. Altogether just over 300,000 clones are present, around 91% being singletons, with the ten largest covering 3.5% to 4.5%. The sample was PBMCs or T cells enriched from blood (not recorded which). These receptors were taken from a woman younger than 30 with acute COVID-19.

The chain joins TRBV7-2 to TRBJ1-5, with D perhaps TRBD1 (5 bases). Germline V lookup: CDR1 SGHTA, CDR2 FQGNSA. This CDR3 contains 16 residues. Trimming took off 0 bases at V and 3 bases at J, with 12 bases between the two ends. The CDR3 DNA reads TGTGCCAGCAGCTTAGCGTCGGGGGGAAACAATCAGCCCCAGCATTTT. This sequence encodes CASSLASGGNNQPQHF.

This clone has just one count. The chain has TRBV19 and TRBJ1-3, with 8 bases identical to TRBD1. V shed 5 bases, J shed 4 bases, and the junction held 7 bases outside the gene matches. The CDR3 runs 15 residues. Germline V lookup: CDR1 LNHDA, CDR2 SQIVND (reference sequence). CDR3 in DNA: TGTGCCAGTAGTTCACAGGGGGGATCCGGAAACACCATATATTTT. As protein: CASSSQGGSGNTIYF. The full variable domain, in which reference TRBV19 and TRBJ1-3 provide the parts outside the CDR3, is DGGITQSPKYLFRKEGQNVTLSCEQNLNHDAMYWYRQDPGQGLRLIYYSQIVNDFQKGDIAEGYSVSREKKESFPLTVTSAQKNPTAFYLCASSSQGGSGNTIYFGEGSWLTVV.

The CDR3 protein is CASSSGTGGRFETQYF. The CDR3 DNA is TGTGCCAGCAGTTCAGGGACAGGGGGCCGTTTTGAGACCCAGTACTTC. The chain links TRBV28 to TRBJ2-5, with 12 bases aligning to TRBD1. After removal of 4 bases from V and 5 bases from J, the junction contained 8 bases not matched to a gene. The length of the CDR3 is 16 residues. The V gene's germline CDR1 is MDHEN and CDR2 SYDVKM.

The CDR3 loop reads CASRGWREGLEEQFF. The CDR3 DNA reads TGTGCCAGTAGGGGATGGCGGGAGGGCCTTGAGGAGCAGTTCTTC. This chain connects TRBV19 to TRBJ2-1; 9 bases agree with TRBD2. This CDR3 contains 15 residues. The ends lost 6 bases at V and 10 bases at J; junction bases unmatched: 13. From germline, CDR1 is LNHDA and CDR2 SQIVND (reference sequence).

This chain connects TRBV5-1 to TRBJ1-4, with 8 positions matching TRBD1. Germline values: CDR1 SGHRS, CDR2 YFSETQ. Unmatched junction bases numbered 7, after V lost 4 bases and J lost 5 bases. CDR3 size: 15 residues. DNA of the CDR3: TGCGCCAGCAGCGCTAGACAGGGGCACAATGAAAAACTGTTTTTT. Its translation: CASSARQGHNEKLFF.

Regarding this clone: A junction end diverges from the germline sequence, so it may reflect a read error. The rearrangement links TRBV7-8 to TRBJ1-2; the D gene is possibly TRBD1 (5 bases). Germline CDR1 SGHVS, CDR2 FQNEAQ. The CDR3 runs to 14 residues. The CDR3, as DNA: TGTGCCAGCAGTTTAGGGGCATCCAACTATGGCTACACCTTC. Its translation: CASSLGASNYGYTF.

CDR3 sequence: CASSQYRVLETQYF. The CDR3 DNA follows: TGCGCCAGCAGCCAATACAGGGTCTTGGAGACCCAGTACTTC. The rearrangement uses TRBV4-1 and TRBJ2-5, with a weak D call TRBD1 (6 bases). V was cut by 2 bases and J by 5 bases, with 12 bases left in between. Germline-derived CDR1 and CDR2 are MGHRA and YSYEKL. The CDR3 is 14 amino acids.

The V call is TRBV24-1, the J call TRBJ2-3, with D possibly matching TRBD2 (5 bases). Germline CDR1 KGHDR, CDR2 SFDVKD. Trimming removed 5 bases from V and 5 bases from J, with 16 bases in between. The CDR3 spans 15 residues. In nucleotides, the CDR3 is TGTGCCACCAGTGGTGCCTATTTCGCGGGAGATACGCAGTATTTT. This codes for CATSGAYFAGDTQYF.

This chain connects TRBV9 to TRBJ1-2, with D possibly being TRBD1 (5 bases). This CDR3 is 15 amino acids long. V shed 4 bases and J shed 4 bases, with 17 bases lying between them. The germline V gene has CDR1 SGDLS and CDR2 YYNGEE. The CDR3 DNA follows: TGTGCCAGCAGCCCGGAGGGGTTAGGGAGCTATGGCTACACCTTC. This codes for CASSPEGLGSYGYTF. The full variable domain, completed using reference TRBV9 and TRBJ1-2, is DSGVTQTPKHLITATGQRVTLRCSPRSGDLSVYWYQQSLDQGLQFLIQYYNGEERAKGNILERFSAQQFPDLHSELNLSSLELGDSALYFCASSPEGLGSYGYTFGSGTRLTVV.

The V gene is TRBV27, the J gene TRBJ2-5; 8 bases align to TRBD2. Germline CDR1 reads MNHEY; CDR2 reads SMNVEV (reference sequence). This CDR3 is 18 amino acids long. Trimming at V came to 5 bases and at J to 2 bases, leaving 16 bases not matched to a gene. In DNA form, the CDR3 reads TGTGCCAGCAGTAGAGGTATACTAGCGGAGACCCCGCAAGAGACCCAGTACTTC. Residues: CASSRGILAETPQETQYF.

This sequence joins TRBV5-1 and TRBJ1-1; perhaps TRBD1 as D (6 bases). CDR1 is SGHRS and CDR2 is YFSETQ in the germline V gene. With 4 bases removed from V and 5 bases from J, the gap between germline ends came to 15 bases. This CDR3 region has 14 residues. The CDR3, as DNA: TGCGCCAGCAGCGGTGACAGGTTGGTAACTGAAGCTTTCTTT. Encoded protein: CASSGDRLVTEAFF. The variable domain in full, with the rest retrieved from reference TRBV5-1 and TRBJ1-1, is KAGVTQTPRYLIKTRGQQVTLSCSPISGHRSVSWYQQTPGQGLQFLFEYFSETQRNKGNFPGRFSGRQFSNSRSEMNVSTLELGDSALYLCASSGDRLVTEAFFGQGTRLTVV.

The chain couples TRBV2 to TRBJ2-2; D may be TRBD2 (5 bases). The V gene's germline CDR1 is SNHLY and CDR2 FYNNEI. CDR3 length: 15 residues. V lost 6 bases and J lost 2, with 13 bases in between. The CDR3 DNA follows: TGTGCCAGCAGCGGACCGGGGTTCAACACCGGGGAGCTGTTTTTT. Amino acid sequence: CASSGPGFNTGELFF.

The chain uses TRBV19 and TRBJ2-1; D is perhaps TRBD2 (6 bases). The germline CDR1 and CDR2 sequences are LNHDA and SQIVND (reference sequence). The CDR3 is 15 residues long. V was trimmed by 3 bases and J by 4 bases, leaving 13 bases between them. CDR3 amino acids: CASSIQLAEYNEQFF. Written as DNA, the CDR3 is TGTGCCAGTAGTATCCAACTAGCTGAGTACAATGAGCAGTTCTTC.

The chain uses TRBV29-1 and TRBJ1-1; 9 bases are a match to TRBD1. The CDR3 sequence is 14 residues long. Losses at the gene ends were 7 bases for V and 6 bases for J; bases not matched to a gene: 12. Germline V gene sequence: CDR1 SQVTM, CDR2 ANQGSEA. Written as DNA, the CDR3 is TGCAGCGCCCGGGACAGGGACGAAGTTGCTGAAGCTTTCTTT. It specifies CSARDRDEVAEAFF.

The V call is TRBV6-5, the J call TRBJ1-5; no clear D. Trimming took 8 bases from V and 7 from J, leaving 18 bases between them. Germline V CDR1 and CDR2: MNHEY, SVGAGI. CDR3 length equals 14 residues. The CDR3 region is CASGLGEGGQPQHF. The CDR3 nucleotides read TGTGCCAGCGGGTTGGGTGAGGGAGGACAGCCCCAGCATTTT.

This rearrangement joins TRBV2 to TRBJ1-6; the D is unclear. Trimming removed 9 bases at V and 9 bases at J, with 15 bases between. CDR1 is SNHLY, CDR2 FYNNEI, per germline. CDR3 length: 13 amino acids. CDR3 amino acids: CASYHSGSSPLHF. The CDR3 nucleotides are TGTGCCAGTTATCACTCCGGGAGTTCACCCCTCCACTTT.

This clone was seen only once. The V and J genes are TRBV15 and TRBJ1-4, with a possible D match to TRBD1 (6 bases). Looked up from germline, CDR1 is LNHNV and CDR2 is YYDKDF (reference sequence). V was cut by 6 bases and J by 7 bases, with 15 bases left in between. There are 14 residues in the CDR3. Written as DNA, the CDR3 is TGTGCCACCAGAGCAGGGGTGGATAGTGAAAAACTGTTTTTT. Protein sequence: CATRAGVDSEKLFF.

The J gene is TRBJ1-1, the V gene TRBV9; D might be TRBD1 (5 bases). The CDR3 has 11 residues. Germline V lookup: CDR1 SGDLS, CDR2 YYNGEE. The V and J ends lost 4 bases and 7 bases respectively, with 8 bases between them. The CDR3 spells CASSPGHEAFF. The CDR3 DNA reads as TGTGCCAGCAGCCCAGGACATGAAGCTTTCTTT.

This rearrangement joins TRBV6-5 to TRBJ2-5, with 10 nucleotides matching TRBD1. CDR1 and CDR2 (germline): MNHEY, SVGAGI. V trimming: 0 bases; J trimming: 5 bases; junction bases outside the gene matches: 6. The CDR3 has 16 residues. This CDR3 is CASSYSGTGVGETQYF. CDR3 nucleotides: TGTGCCAGCAGTTACTCGGGGACAGGGGTGGGCGAGACCCAGTACTTC.

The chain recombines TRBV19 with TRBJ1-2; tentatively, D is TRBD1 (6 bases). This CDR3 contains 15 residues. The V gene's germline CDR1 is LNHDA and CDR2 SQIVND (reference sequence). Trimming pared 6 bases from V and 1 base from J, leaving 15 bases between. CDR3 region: CASRTTGSVNYGYTF. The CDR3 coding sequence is TGTGCCAGTAGGACGACAGGCTCCGTTAACTATGGCTACACCTTC.

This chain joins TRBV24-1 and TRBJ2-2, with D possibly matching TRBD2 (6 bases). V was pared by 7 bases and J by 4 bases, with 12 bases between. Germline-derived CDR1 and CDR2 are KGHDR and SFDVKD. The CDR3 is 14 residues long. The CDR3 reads CATSRDLSTGELFF. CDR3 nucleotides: TGTGCCACCAGCCGGGACTTATCCACCGGGGAGCTGTTTTTT.

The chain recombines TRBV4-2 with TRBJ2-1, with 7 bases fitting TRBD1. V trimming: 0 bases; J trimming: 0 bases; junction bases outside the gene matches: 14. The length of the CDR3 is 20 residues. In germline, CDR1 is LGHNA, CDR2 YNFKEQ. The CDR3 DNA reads TGTGCCAGCAGCCAAGATTTGGCGGACAGGAAACGGAGCTCCTACAATGAGCAGTTCTTC. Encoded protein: CASSQDLADRKRSSYNEQFF.

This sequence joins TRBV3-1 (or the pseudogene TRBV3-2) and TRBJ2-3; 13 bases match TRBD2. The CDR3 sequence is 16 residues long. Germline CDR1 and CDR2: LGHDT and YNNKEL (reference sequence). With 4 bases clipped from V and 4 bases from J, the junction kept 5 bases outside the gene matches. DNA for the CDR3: TGTGCCAGCAGCCGATCCGGGACTAGCGGGGCAGATACGCAGTATTTT. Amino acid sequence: CASSRSGTSGADTQYF.

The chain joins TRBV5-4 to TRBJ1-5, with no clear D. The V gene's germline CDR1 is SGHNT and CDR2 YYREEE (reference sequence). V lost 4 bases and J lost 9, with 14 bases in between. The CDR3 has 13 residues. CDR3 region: CASSLETEGPQHF. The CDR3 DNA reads TGTGCCAGCAGCCTAGAGACCGAGGGGCCCCAGCATTTT.

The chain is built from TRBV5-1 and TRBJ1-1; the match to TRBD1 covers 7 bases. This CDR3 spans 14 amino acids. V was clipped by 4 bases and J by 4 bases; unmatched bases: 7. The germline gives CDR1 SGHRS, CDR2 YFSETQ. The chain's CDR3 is CASSLGQVATEAFF. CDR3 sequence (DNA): TGCGCCAGCAGCCTCGGACAGGTGGCCACTGAAGCTTTCTTT.